The 31 T cell receptor beta chains listed next were all sequenced from one sample in a study of blood T cell repertoires in COVID-19. The assay was immunoSEQ multiplex PCR, and TCRdb's table has in-frame clones only and misses some. This repertoire shows under 85,000 clones, about 83% found once; its top ten account for about 3.8%. The sequenced sample consisted of peripheral blood. The receptors derive from a man between 45 and 60 years old with acute or convalescent COVID-19.

V usage is TRBV27 and J usage is TRBJ1-3; 10 nucleotides align to TRBD1. V was clipped by 6 bases and J by 3 bases; unmatched bases: 11. CDR3 size: 17 residues. Germline V gives CDR1 MNHEY, CDR2 SMNVEV (reference sequence). Written as DNA, the CDR3 is TGTGCCAGCAGCACCGGGACAGGGGTAGGGAGTGGAAACACCATATATTTT. As protein: CASSTGTGVGSGNTIYF.

V gene TRBV5-1 combines with J gene TRBJ2-1; TRBD1 matches 11 bases. J gave up 1 base and V 3 bases, and 6 bases lay outside the gene matches. Germline V CDR1 and CDR2: SGHRS, YFSETQ. There are 17 residues in the CDR3. The CDR3 loop is CASSSFGQGASYNEQFF. The CDR3 region has the DNA TGCGCCAGCAGCTCCTTCGGACAGGGGGCTTCCTACAATGAGCAGTTCTTC.

The V gene is TRBV9, the J gene TRBJ2-7; D might be TRBD2 (5 bases). CDR3 size: 15 residues. Germline V CDR1 and CDR2: SGDLS, YYNGEE. V lost 3 bases to trimming and J lost 3 bases, with 16 bases between them. The CDR3 reads CASSADPQRVYEQYF. In DNA, the CDR3 is TGTGCCAGCAGCGCCGACCCGCAGAGGGTCTACGAGCAGTACTTC.

This rearrangement joins TRBV15 to TRBJ1-3, with 7 bases identical to TRBD1. J gave up 7 bases and V 0 bases, and 9 bases lay outside the gene matches. This CDR3 region has 16 residues. Germline V gene lookup returns CDR1 LNHNV and CDR2 YYDKDF (reference sequence). The CDR3 sequence: CATSRDPGGRGNTIYF. CDR3 nucleotides: TGTGCCACCAGCAGAGATCCCGGGGGCAGGGGGAACACCATATATTTT.

This chain connects TRBV7-2 to TRBJ1-3; tentatively, D is TRBD1 (5 bases). Trimming stripped 0 bases from V and 1 base from J, with 7 bases between. The V gene's germline CDR1 is SGHTA and CDR2 FQGNSA. The CDR3 consists of 15 residues. The CDR3, as DNA: TGTGCCAGCAGCTTAGCGCAGGGATCTGGAAACACCATATATTTT. It yields the protein CASSLAQGSGNTIYF.

The chain recombines TRBV11-2 with TRBJ1-1; D might be TRBD1 (6 bases). This CDR3 region has 14 residues. The germline V gene encodes CDR1 SGHAT and CDR2 FQNNGV. V was cut by 1 base and J by 6 bases, with 12 bases left in between. This CDR3 is CASSLVGAGAEAFF. In DNA form, the CDR3 reads TGTGCCAGCAGCTTAGTGGGGGCGGGGGCTGAAGCTTTCTTT.

This clone was recorded a few times. The chain combines TRBV11-1 with TRBJ2-7; D perhaps matches TRBD2 (6 bases). V shed 5 bases and J shed 0 bases, with 17 bases lying between them. Per the germline V gene, CDR1 is SGHAT and CDR2 is FQDESV (reference sequence). The CDR3 is 16 amino acids. CDR3 in amino acids: CASSSIGRESSYEQYF. CDR3 DNA: TGTGCCAGCAGCAGTATCGGACGGGAGAGCTCCTACGAGCAGTACTTC.

V gene TRBV6-5 combines with J gene TRBJ1-4, with TRBD1 identical over 9 bases. The trim removed 2 bases at V and 14 bases at J, leaving 12 bases unmatched. This CDR3 region has 15 residues. Germline V gene lookup returns CDR1 MNHEY and CDR2 SVGAGI. As DNA, the CDR3 is TGTGCCAGCAGTTACGAGACCGGGACAGGGTTCCCCCTGTTTTTT. The encoded protein is CASSYETGTGFPLFF.

The J gene is TRBJ2-1, the V gene TRBV7-8, with TRBD2 as a possible D gene (6 bases). V was shortened by 5 bases and J by 6 bases, with 17 bases between the two germline ends. Germline CDR1 and CDR2: SGHVS and FQNEAQ. The CDR3 sequence is 15 residues long. The CDR3 DNA follows: TGTGCCAGCAGCCACTACGGGGACTGGAGCAATGAGCAGTTCTTC. It codes for CASSHYGDWSNEQFF.

CDR3 protein: CASSTLSQGLNIQYF. In DNA, the CDR3 is TGTGCCAGTAGTACCCTTTCTCAGGGCCTAAACATTCAGTACTTC. The chain employs TRBV19 and TRBJ2-4; TRBD1 might be the D (5 bases). Trimming removed 4 bases at V and 6 bases at J, with 16 bases between. The CDR3 extends over 15 amino acids. CDR1 is LNHDA and CDR2 is SQIVND in the germline V gene (reference sequence). Full variable domain (rest looked up from reference TRBV19 and TRBJ2-4): DGGITQSPKYLFRKEGQNVTLSCEQNLNHDAMYWYRQDPGQGLRLIYYSQIVNDFQKGDIAEGYSVSREKKESFPLTVTSAQKNPTAFYLCASSTLSQGLNIQYFGAGTRLSVL.

The gene calls are TRBV7-2 and TRBJ1-2; 7 bases align to TRBD1. There are 13 residues in the CDR3. V shed 3 bases and J 3 bases; nucleotides not matched to a gene: 1. CDR1 SGHTA and CDR2 FQGNSA come from the germline V gene. CDR3 sequence (DNA): TGTGCCAGCAGCTTTGACAGGGACTATGGCTACACCTTC. Translation gives CASSFDRDYGYTF.

The chain has TRBV7-9 and TRBJ2-2; a weak D match, TRBD2 (5 bases). V was shortened by 1 base and J by 4 bases, with 10 bases between the two germline ends. The CDR3 length is 15 residues. Germline-derived CDR1 and CDR2 are SEHNR and FQNEAQ (reference sequence). Written as DNA, the CDR3 is TGTGCCAGCAGCTTAGTCGGGAAGGCCACCGGGGAGCTGTTTTTT. It translates to CASSLVGKATGELFF.

CDR3: CATSSPGQREETQYF. The CDR3 nucleotides read TGTGCCACCAGCAGTCCGGGACAAAGGGAGGAGACCCAGTACTTC. The chain combines TRBV15 with TRBJ2-5, with a tentative D call TRBD1 (6 bases). CDR3 length: 15 residues. The V gene's germline CDR1 is LNHNV and CDR2 YYDKDF (reference sequence). V lost 3 bases and J lost 5, with 16 bases in between.

V usage is TRBV30 and J usage is TRBJ1-2; D gene ambiguous. V was clipped by 4 bases and J by 8 bases, with 14 bases between them. The CDR3 loop spans 12 amino acids. Germline CDR1 reads GTSNPN; CDR2 reads SVGIG (reference sequence). This CDR3 is CAWMEVSEGYTF. For the CDR3, the DNA is TGTGCCTGGATGGAGGTTTCGGAGGGCTACACCTTC.

This chain joins TRBV24-1 and TRBJ1-5; D uncertain. From germline, CDR1 is KGHDR and CDR2 SFDVKD. The V and J ends lost 6 bases and 6 bases respectively, with 14 bases between them. The length of the CDR3 is 14 residues. CDR3 sequence (DNA): TGTGCCACCAGTAATAACACCCGGGGTCAGCCCCAGCATTTT. It codes for CATSNNTRGQPQHF.

V usage is TRBV27 and J usage is TRBJ1-2, with a tentative D call TRBD1 (6 bases). The V gene lost 2 bases and the J gene lost 7 bases, with 14 bases spanning the gap. The CDR3 totals 14 residues. Per germline, CDR1 MNHEY and CDR2 SMNVEV (reference sequence). For the CDR3, the DNA is TGTGCCAGCAGTTTAAAGGGGGGGGCCGGTGGCTACACCTTC. This codes for CASSLKGGAGGYTF.

The V gene is TRBV4-3, the J gene TRBJ1-2; possible D gene TRBD1, 5 bases. Per germline, CDR1 LGHNA and CDR2 YSLEER. V was cut by 4 bases and J by 2 bases, with 14 bases left in between. CDR3 length: 15 amino acids. Here the CDR3 reads CASSPYQGGNYGYTF. As DNA, the CDR3 is TGCGCCAGCAGCCCGTACCAGGGAGGGAACTATGGCTACACCTTC.

The V call is TRBV9, the J call TRBJ1-1, with no clear D. Trimming took 0 bases from V and 0 from J, leaving 9 bases between them. This CDR3 spans 15 amino acids. In germline, CDR1 is SGDLS, CDR2 YYNGEE. CDR3 in amino acids: CASSVVDNMNTEAFF. CDR3 DNA sequence: TGTGCCAGCAGCGTAGTAGACAACATGAACACTGAAGCTTTCTTT.

This clone was observed a single time. The gene calls are TRBV5-1 and TRBJ1-4, with TRBD1 matching 10 bases. The V segment lost 4 bases and the J segment 3 bases; nucleotides outside the gene matches: 9. CDR3 length: 17 amino acids. Looked up from germline, CDR1 is SGHRS and CDR2 is YFSETQ. This chain's CDR3 is CASSHQTGGIANEKLFF. In DNA form, the CDR3 reads TGCGCCAGCAGCCACCAGACAGGGGGCATCGCTAATGAAAAACTGTTTTTT.

V and J are TRBV6-2 or TRBV6-3 and TRBJ1-3; possible D gene TRBD1, 5 bases. The germline V gene encodes CDR1 MNHEY and CDR2 SVGEGT. Trimming shortened V by 7 bases and J by 3 bases, and 13 bases separated the two germline ends. CDR3 length: 14 amino acids. The DNA of the CDR3 is TGTGCCAGCACCCCGGGACTACTTGGAAACACCATATATTTT. It specifies CASTPGLLGNTIYF.

Points on this clone: The germline gene is not matched at one end of the junction; a read error may be the cause. The chain uses TRBV10-3 and TRBJ2-1; D perhaps matches TRBD2 (6 bases). CDR1 is ENHRY and CDR2 is SYGVKD in the germline V gene. The CDR3 is made up of 15 amino acids. The CDR3 reads CAISERGDSNNEQFF. The CDR3 DNA reads as TGTGCCATCAGTGAGCGAGGGGACTCCAACAATGAGCAGTTCTTC.

V is TRBV2 and J is TRBJ1-1; unclear D gene. CDR1 SNHLY and CDR2 FYNNEI come from the germline V gene. This CDR3 has 13 amino acids. V was pared by 4 bases and J by 5 bases, with 11 bases between. The CDR3 nucleotides read TGTGCCAGCAGTGTTTCTGGGGAGACTGAAGCTTTCTTT. The encoded protein is CASSVSGETEAFF.

This clone was detected a few times. The V gene is TRBV5-4, the J gene TRBJ1-2, with 9 bases that match TRBD1. V gave up 4 bases and J gave up 2 bases; unmatched junction bases: 6. This CDR3 is built from 15 residues. CDR1 is SGHNT and CDR2 is YYREEE in the germline V gene (reference sequence). The CDR3 bases are TGTGCCAGCAGCACCAGGACAGGGGCCAACTATGGCTACACCTTC. Its protein is CASSTRTGANYGYTF.

The V and J genes are TRBV19 and TRBJ1-2; 8 nucleotides agree with TRBD1. The CDR3 has 15 residues. CDR1 LNHDA and CDR2 SQIVND come from the germline V gene (reference sequence). The trim removed 3 bases at V and 3 bases at J, leaving 6 bases unmatched. For the CDR3, the DNA is TGTGCCAGTAGTATTCATGCAGGGGGCGACTATGGCTACACCTTC. Protein: CASSIHAGGDYGYTF.

This rearrangement joins TRBV7-3 to TRBJ1-1, with D tentatively TRBD1 (6 bases). Trimming pared 3 bases from V and 4 bases from J, leaving 12 bases between. The V gene's germline CDR1 is SGHTA and CDR2 FQGTGA. This CDR3 has 14 residues. The CDR3 bases are TGTGCCAGCAGCTTGGGCATAGGGGGCACTGAAGCTTTCTTT. Protein sequence: CASSLGIGGTEAFF.

The rearrangement joins TRBV4-3 to TRBJ2-2, with D possibly being TRBD2 (6 bases). CDR3 length: 16 amino acids. Germline values: CDR1 LGHNA, CDR2 YSLEER. V shed 0 bases and J shed 3 bases, with 11 bases lying between them. The CDR3: CASSQEAGTYTGELFF. As DNA, the CDR3 is TGCGCCAGCAGCCAAGAAGCCGGGACTTACACCGGGGAGCTGTTTTTT.

The chain combines TRBV29-1 with TRBJ2-7; TRBD2 is a possible D gene (7 bases). Between the trimmed V and J ends, which lost 2 bases and 6 bases, there was a span of 11 bases. Germline V gene lookup returns CDR1 SQVTM and CDR2 ANQGSEA. The CDR3 covers 12 residues. Here the CDR3 DNA reads TGCAGCGTTGAAAAGGGGGGGCGCGAGCAGTACTTC. Amino acid sequence: CSVEKGGREQYF.

The gene calls are TRBV2 and TRBJ2-7; 9 nucleotides line up with TRBD1. There are 14 residues in the CDR3. With 8 bases clipped from V and 4 bases from J, the junction kept 9 bases outside the gene matches. Germline-derived CDR1 and CDR2 are SNHLY and FYNNEI. CDR3 nucleotide sequence: TGTGCCAGCGGGGGGACAGGGTTGAATTACGAGCAGTACTTC. This codes for CASGGTGLNYEQYF.

The J gene is TRBJ2-1, the V gene TRBV7-2, with D perhaps matching TRBD2 (6 bases). The CDR3 is made up of 15 amino acids. V gave up 5 bases and J gave up 3 bases, with 14 bases separating them. Germline V gene data show CDR1 as SGHTA and CDR2 as FQGNSA. The CDR3 nucleotides read TGTGCCAGCAGCGTCACTAGCAGTTACTACAATGAGCAGTTCTTC. This sequence encodes CASSVTSSYYNEQFF.

The chain couples TRBV5-3 to TRBJ1-6; TRBD1 aligns across 7 bases. TRBV5-3 is given ORF status, its function remaining uncertain. V trimming: 4 bases; J trimming: 5 bases; junction bases outside the gene matches: 9. The CDR3 spans 16 residues. CDR3 nucleotide sequence: TGTGCCAGAAGCGCTGGGGACAGTTCCCATAATTCACCCCTCCACTTT. Protein product: CARSAGDSSHNSPLHF.

The chain combines TRBV5-1 with TRBJ2-1, with TRBD2 matching over 15 bases. Per germline, CDR1 SGHRS and CDR2 YFSETQ. The length of the CDR3 is 19 residues. V was clipped by 0 bases and J by 4 bases; unmatched bases: 8. In DNA form, the CDR3 reads TGCGCCAGCAGCTTGGGCAGGACTAGCGGGGGGGCCGGGTACAATGAGCAGTTCTTC. Residues: CASSLGRTSGGAGYNEQFF. The full variable domain, rest sourced from reference TRBV5-1 and TRBJ2-1, is KAGVTQTPRYLIKTRGQQVTLSCSPISGHRSVSWYQQTPGQGLQFLFEYFSETQRNKGNFPGRFSGRQFSNSRSEMNVSTLELGDSALYLCASSLGRTSGGAGYNEQFFGPGTRLTVL.